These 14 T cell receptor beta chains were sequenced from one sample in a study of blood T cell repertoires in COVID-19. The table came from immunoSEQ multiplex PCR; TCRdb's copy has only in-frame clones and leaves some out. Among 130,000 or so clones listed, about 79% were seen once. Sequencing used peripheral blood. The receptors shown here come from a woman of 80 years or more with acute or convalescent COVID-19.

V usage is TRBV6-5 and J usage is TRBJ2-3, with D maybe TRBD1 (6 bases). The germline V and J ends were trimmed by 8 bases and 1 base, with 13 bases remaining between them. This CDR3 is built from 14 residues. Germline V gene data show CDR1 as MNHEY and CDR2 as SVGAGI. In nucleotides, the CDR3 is TGTGCCAGCCACCCCCCAGGGGGCACAGATACGCAGTATTTT. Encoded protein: CASHPPGGTDTQYF.

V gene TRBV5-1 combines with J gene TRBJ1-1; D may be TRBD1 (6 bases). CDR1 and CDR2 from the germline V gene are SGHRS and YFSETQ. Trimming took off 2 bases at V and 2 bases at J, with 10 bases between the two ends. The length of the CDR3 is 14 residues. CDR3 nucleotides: TGCGCCAGCAGCTTAACGGACAGAAACACTGAAGCTTTCTTT. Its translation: CASSLTDRNTEAFF. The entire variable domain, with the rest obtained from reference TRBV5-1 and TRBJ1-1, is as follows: KAGVTQTPRYLIKTRGQQVTLSCSPISGHRSVSWYQQTPGQGLQFLFEYFSETQRNKGNFPGRFSGRQFSNSRSEMNVSTLELGDSALYLCASSLTDRNTEAFFGQGTRLTVV.

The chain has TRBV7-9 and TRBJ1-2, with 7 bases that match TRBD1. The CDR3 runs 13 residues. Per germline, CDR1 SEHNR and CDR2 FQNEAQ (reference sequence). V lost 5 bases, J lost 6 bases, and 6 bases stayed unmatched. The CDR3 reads CASSLDRANGYTF. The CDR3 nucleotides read TGTGCCAGCAGCCTTGACAGGGCGAATGGCTACACCTTC. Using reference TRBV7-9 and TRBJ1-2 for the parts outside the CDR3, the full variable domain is DTGVSQNPRHKITKRGQNVTFRCDPISEHNRLYWYRQTLGQGPEFLTYFQNEAQLEKSRLLSDRFSAERPKGSFSTLEIQRTEQGDSAMYLCASSLDRANGYTFGSGTRLTVV.

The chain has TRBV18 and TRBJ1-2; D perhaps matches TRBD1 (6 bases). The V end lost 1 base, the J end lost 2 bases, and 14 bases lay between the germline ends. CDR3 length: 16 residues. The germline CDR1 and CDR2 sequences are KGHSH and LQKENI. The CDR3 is CASSPRQAAANYGYTF. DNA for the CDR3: TGTGCCAGCTCACCACGACAGGCGGCAGCCAACTATGGCTACACCTTC.

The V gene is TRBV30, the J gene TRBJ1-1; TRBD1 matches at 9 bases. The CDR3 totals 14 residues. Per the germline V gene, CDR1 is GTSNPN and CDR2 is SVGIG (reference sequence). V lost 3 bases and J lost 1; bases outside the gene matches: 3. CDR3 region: CAWRGQGSNTEAFF. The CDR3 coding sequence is TGTGCCTGGAGAGGACAGGGGTCGAACACTGAAGCTTTCTTT.

The CDR3 nucleotides read TGTGCCAGCAGTCCGCACGGTTGGAACACCATATATTTT. Encoded protein: CASSPHGWNTIYF. V usage is TRBV27 and J usage is TRBJ1-3; D is ambiguous. The germline V and J ends were trimmed by 5 bases and 7 bases, with 12 bases remaining between them. CDR3 length: 13 residues. Germline V gives CDR1 MNHEY, CDR2 SMNVEV (reference sequence).

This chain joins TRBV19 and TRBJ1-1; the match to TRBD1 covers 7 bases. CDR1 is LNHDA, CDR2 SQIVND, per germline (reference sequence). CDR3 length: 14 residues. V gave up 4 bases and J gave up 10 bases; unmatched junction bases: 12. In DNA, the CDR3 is TGTGCCAGTAGTAAAGACAACCGACAGGGAACAGCTTTCTTT. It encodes CASSKDNRQGTAFF.

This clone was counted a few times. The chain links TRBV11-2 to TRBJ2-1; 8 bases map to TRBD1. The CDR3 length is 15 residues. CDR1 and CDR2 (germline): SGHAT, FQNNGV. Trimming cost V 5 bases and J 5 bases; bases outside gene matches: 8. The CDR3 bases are TGTGCCAGCAGCCACTCGGGACAGGCCAACAATGAGCAGTTCTTC. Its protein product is CASSHSGQANNEQFF.

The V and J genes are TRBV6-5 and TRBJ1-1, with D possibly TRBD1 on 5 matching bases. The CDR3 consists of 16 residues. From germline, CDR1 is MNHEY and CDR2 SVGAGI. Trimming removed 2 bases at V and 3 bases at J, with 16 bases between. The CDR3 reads CASSYPRRGGYTEAFF. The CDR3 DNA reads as TGTGCCAGCAGTTACCCCCGGCGGGGCGGGTACACTGAAGCTTTCTTT.

Written as DNA, the CDR3 is TGTGCCAGCAGCTCCTACGGACAGTTTCCCTATGGCTACACCTTC. The encoded protein is CASSSYGQFPYGYTF. The chain joins TRBV7-9 to TRBJ1-2; possible D gene TRBD1, 6 bases. V lost 4 bases and J 4 bases, leaving 16 bases between the germline ends. Germline CDR1 reads SEHNR; CDR2 reads FQNEAQ (reference sequence). The CDR3 has 15 amino acids.

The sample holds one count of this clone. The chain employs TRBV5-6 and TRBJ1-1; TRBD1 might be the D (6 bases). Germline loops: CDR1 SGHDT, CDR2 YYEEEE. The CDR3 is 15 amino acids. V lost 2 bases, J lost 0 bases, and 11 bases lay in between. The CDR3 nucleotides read TGTGCCAGCAGCTTACAGGGAGGGTTGAACACTGAAGCTTTCTTT. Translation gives CASSLQGGLNTEAFF.

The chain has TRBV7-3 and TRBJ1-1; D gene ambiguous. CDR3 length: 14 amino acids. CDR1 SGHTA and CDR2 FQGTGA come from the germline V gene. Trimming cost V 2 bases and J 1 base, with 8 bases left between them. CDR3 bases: TGTGCCAGCAGCTTATACTCGGGGAACACTGAAGCTTTCTTT. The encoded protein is CASSLYSGNTEAFF.

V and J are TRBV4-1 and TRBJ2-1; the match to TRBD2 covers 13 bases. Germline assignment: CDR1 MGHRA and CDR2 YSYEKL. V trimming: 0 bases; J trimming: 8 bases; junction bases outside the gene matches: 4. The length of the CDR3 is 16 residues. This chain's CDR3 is CASSQDTSGGAYEQFF. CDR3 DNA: TGCGCCAGCAGCCAAGATACTAGCGGGGGGGCCTATGAGCAGTTCTTC.

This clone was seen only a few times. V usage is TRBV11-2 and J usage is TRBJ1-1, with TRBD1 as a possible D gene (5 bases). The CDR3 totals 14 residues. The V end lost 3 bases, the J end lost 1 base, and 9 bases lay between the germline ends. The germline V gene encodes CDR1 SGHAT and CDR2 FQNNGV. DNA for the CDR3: TGTGCCAGCAGCTTTAGTGACAGGAACACTGAAGCTTTCTTT. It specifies CASSFSDRNTEAFF. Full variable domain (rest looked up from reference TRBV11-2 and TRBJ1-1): EAGVAQSPRYKIIEKRQSVAFWCNPISGHATLYWYQQILGQGPKLLIQFQNNGVVDDSQLPKDRFSAERLKGVDSTLKIQPAKLEDSAVYLCASSFSDRNTEAFFGQGTRLTVV.